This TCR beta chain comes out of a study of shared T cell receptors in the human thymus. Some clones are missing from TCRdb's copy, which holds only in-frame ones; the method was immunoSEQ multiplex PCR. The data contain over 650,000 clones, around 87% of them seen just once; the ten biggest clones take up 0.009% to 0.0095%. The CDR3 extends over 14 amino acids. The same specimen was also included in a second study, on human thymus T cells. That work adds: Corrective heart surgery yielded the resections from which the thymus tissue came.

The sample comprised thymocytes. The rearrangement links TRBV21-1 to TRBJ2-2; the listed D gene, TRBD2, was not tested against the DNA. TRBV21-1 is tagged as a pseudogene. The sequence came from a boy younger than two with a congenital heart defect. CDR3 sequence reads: CASNGAEGKEELFF. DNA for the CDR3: TGTGCCAGCAATGGGGCGGAGGGGAAGGAGGAGCTGTTTTTT.